Listed below are T cell receptor beta chains from one sample, sequenced in a study of cytomegalovirus exposure and HLA in healthy donors. Clones were sequenced by immunoSEQ multiplex PCR, and TCRdb holds only the in-frame ones, with some missing. The data contain 30,000 to 40,000 clones, 55% to 80% of them seen just once; the ten biggest clones take up about 9.4%. Sequencing used PBMCs. Receptors were obtained from a man aged 35 to 55 in good health and CMV-seropositive. Both conserved end residues are part of each CDR3. A D gene is named only where the DNA matches it firmly. Clone size appears in some rows only: once, few, many, or a class for an expanded clone.

D gene: -
V gene: TRBV9
J gene: TRBJ1-1
clone size: -
CDR3 DNA: TGTGCCAGCAGCGAGGGACATCTCACTGAAGCTTTCTTT
CDR3 protein: CASSEGHLTEAFF

D gene: TRBD1
V gene: TRBV6-4
J gene: TRBJ2-2
clone size: -
CDR3 DNA: TGTGCCAGCAGTACGACAGGGTTTACCGGGGAGCTGTTTTTT
CDR3 protein: CASSTTGFTGELFF

D gene: -
V gene: TRBV6-9
J gene: TRBJ2-1
clone size: -
CDR3 DNA: TGTGCCGGGCGGGCGCAGTTCTTC
CDR3 protein: CAGRAQFF

D gene: -
V gene: TRBV14
J gene: TRBJ1-2
clone size: -
CDR3 DNA: TGTGCCAGCAGCCATATAGGCGGGATTGACTATGGCTACACCTTC
CDR3 protein: CASSHIGGIDYGYTF

D gene: -
V gene: TRBV28
J gene: TRBJ2-7
clone size: -
CDR3 DNA: TGTGCCAGCAACGGGATTTCGAACGAGCAGTACTTC
CDR3 protein: CASNGISNEQYF

D gene: TRBD2
V gene: TRBV7-9
J gene: TRBJ2-2
clone size: -
CDR3 DNA: TGTGCCAGCAGCCGACTAGCGGACGGGGAGCTGTTTTTT
CDR3 protein: CASSRLADGELFF

D gene: -
V gene: TRBV7-2
J gene: TRBJ1-6
clone size: -
CDR3 DNA: TGTGCCAGCAGCTTAATACGGGAGTCACCCCTCCACTTT
CDR3 protein: CASSLIRESPLHF

D gene: -
V gene: TRBV7-9
J gene: TRBJ1-3
clone size: -
CDR3 DNA: TGTGCCAGCAGCTTAAGCGAACGCACAGGGGGAAACACCATATATTTT
CDR3 protein: CASSLSERTGGNTIYF

D gene: -
V gene: TRBV15
J gene: TRBJ1-6
clone size: few
CDR3 DNA: TGTGCCACCCAGCGGAGTAGCTCCTATAATTCACCCCTCCACTTT
CDR3 protein: CATQRSSSYNSPLHF

D gene: TRBD1
V gene: TRBV10-1
J gene: TRBJ2-7
clone size: -
CDR3 DNA: TGCGCCAGCAGTGGGGGACAGGGAAGATCTAGCTCCTACGAGCAGTACTTC
CDR3 protein: CASSGGQGRSSSYEQYF

D gene: TRBD1
V gene: TRBV5-5
J gene: TRBJ2-3
clone size: once
CDR3 DNA: TGTGCCAGCAGCTTGGGGTTTACAGGGGGCAAGGATGCTACGCAGTATTTT
CDR3 protein: CASSLGFTGGKDATQYF

D gene: TRBD1
V gene: TRBV13
J gene: TRBJ1-1
clone size: -
CDR3 DNA: TGTGCCAGCAGCTTCCAACAGGGGACTGAAGCTTTCTTT
CDR3 protein: CASSFQQGTEAFF

D gene: TRBD1
V gene: TRBV5-1
J gene: TRBJ2-3
clone size: once
CDR3 DNA: TGCGCCAGCAGACCACAGGGGGAGGCAGATACGCAGTATTTT
CDR3 protein: CASRPQGEADTQYF

D gene: TRBD1
V gene: TRBV5-3
J gene: TRBJ1-6
clone size: -
CDR3 DNA: TGTGCCAGAAGCATCGACAGGGGGAATTCACCCCTCCACTTT
CDR3 protein: CARSIDRGNSPLHF

D gene: -
V gene: TRBV14
J gene: TRBJ1-5
clone size: -
CDR3 DNA: TGTGCCAGCAGCCCCTGGGGGGGACGGGATCAGCCCCAGCATTTT
CDR3 protein: CASSPWGGRDQPQHF

D gene: TRBD2
V gene: TRBV19
J gene: TRBJ2-7
clone size: -
CDR3 DNA: TGTGCCAGTAGTATTCAGCGGGGACCCTACGAGCAGTACTTC
CDR3 protein: CASSIQRGPYEQYF

D gene: -
V gene: TRBV28
J gene: TRBJ1-5
clone size: -
CDR3 DNA: TGTGCCAGCAGTCGGGCGGGGGGAAATCAGCCCCAGCATTTT
CDR3 protein: CASSRAGGNQPQHF

D gene: TRBD1
V gene: TRBV7-9
J gene: TRBJ1-6
clone size: -
CDR3 DNA: TGTGCCAGCAGCAAGGGACAGGGCGGGCATTCACCCCTCCACTTT
CDR3 protein: CASSKGQGGHSPLHF

D gene: TRBD2
V gene: TRBV4-2
J gene: TRBJ2-7
clone size: -
CDR3 DNA: TGTGCCAGCAGCCAAGATCGGCAGCGGGGGAGCTCCTACGAGCAGTACTTC
CDR3 protein: CASSQDRQRGSSYEQYF

D gene: TRBD2
V gene: TRBV7-8
J gene: TRBJ2-7
clone size: -
CDR3 DNA: TGTGCCAGCAGCTCCCGGCTAGGGGAGGGCGAGCAGTACTTC
CDR3 protein: CASSSRLGEGEQYF

D gene: TRBD2
V gene: TRBV4-2
J gene: TRBJ2-2
clone size: once
CDR3 DNA: TGTGCCAGCAGCCCCCGGGCTAGCGGGGGGACCGGGGAGCTGTTTTTT
CDR3 protein: CASSPRASGGTGELFF

D gene: TRBD1
V gene: TRBV7-3
J gene: TRBJ1-6
clone size: -
CDR3 DNA: TGTGCCAGCAGCTCGACAGGGGTTGATTCACCCCTCCACTTT
CDR3 protein: CASSSTGVDSPLHF